A selection of T cell receptor beta chains follows, all from one sample in a study of T cells in localized non-small cell lung cancer. TCRdb's table, derived via immunoSEQ multiplex PCR, lists solely in-frame clones and lacks some. This table has 35,000 to 50,000 clones, approximately 83% appearing once. The material sequenced was peripheral blood, taken before any cancer treatment. These receptors originate from a man aged 40 to 70 with stage I lung adenocarcinoma. Each CDR3 is given with its conserved first and last residue. A D gene is named only where the DNA matches it firmly. Rows may omit the clone size; those that give it use once, few, many or a size class.

>-|TRBJ2-3|-|TRBV6-6
TGTGCCGCCCGAATAGAAAGCACAGATACGCAGTATTTT
CAARIESTDTQYF
>-|TRBJ2-5|-|TRBV5-1
TGCGCCAGCAGCTTGGCGGCCGACCAAGAGACCCAGTACTTC
CASSLAADQETQYF
>-|TRBJ2-5|TRBD2|TRBV7-9
TGTGCCAGCAGCCCCTGGACTAGCGGGGCGGAGACCCAGTACTTC
CASSPWTSGAETQYF
>medium-sized|TRBJ2-7|-|TRBV5-1
TGCGCCAGCAGCTTAGAGAGCGGAATGCCCTACGAGCAGTACTTC
CASSLESGMPYEQYF
>-|TRBJ1-1|TRBD1|TRBV5-1
TGCGCCAGCAGCTTGGGAGGGGGCTCGAACACTGAAGCTTTCTTT
CASSLGGGSNTEAFF
>-|TRBJ2-3|TRBD2|TRBV18
TGTGCCAGCTCACCGACCATAGCGGGAGGCACACCTGACACAGATACGCAGTATTTT
CASSPTIAGGTPDTDTQYF
>-|TRBJ2-7|TRBD2|TRBV6-6
TGTGCCAGCAGTTACTCGATGTCTAGCGGGAGAAAAGAGCAGTACTTC
CASSYSMSSGRKEQYF
>-|TRBJ2-7|-|TRBV6-5
TGTGCCAGCAGTCGAACGGGAGAGGTGCAGTACTTC
CASSRTGEVQYF
>-|TRBJ1-2|-|TRBV19
TGTGCCAGTAGTATAGAGGCCGGGACGGGGGGCTACACCTTC
CASSIEAGTGGYTF
>-|TRBJ2-1|TRBD2|TRBV5-4
TGTGCCAGCAGTAACCGACTAGCGGGATGGGGCCTAAATGAGCAGTTCTTC
CASSNRLAGWGLNEQFF
>-|TRBJ2-7|-|TRBV5-6
TGTGCCAGCAGCCTTGGGGGATACGGTACCTACGAGCAGTACTTC
CASSLGGYGTYEQYF
>-|TRBJ2-2|-|TRBV4-1
TGCGCCAGCACCTTCCAGGTTAACACCGGGGAGCTGTTTTTT
CASTFQVNTGELFF
>-|TRBJ1-5|TRBD1|TRBV4-3
TGCGCCAGCAGCCAAGTAGGGACAGGGGGCAATCAGCCCCAGCATTTT
CASSQVGTGGNQPQHF
>-|TRBJ2-5|TRBD1|TRBV9
TGTGCCAGCAGCTTGCTCGACAGGGGCCAAGAGACCCAGTACTTC
CASSLLDRGQETQYF
>few|TRBJ2-7|-|TRBV6-6
TGTGCCAGCAGTTCACCCGCACGTTCCTACGAGCAGTACTTC
CASSSPARSYEQYF